One sample yielded the 26 T cell receptor beta chains listed below, sequenced in a study of cytomegalovirus exposure and HLA in healthy donors. The primer mix had 60 Vbeta and 13 Jbeta primers. Assay used: immunoSEQ multiplex PCR; TCRdb lists only in-frame clones, some missing. The sample holds 85,000 to 120,000 clones, about four fifths seen once. The specimen sequenced was PBMCs. The receptors originated from a woman aged 50 to 60 in good health and CMV-seropositive.

This clone was counted ten times or more. The chain joins TRBV2 to TRBJ2-5; weak D call: TRBD1 (6 bases). The germline gives CDR1 SNHLY, CDR2 FYNNEI. The CDR3 contains 15 residues. The V end lost 4 bases, the J end lost 8 bases, and 20 bases lay between the germline ends. CDR3 DNA: TGTGCCAGCAGTGTCTCGGCAGGGGCTCTGCTCACCCAGTACTTC. Translating gives CASSVSAGALLTQYF.

The chain is built from TRBV10-3 and TRBJ2-4; D remains ambiguous. The CDR3 has 13 amino acids. V dropped 3 bases and J dropped 2 bases, with 5 bases sitting between them. Germline-derived CDR1 and CDR2 are ENHRY and SYGVKD. In DNA, the CDR3 is TGTGCCATCAGTGAACAGACCAAAAACATTCAGTACTTC. Translating it yields CAISEQTKNIQYF.

CDR3 sequence reads: CASTQGGSVYNEQFF. In nucleotides, the CDR3 is TGTGCCAGCACCCAGGGGGGCAGCGTCTACAATGAGCAGTTCTTC. The rearrangement links TRBV28 to TRBJ2-1, with a tentative D call TRBD1 (7 bases). This CDR3 has 15 amino acids. V lost 7 bases and J 3 bases, leaving 16 bases between the germline ends. From germline, CDR1 is MDHEN and CDR2 SYDVKM.

This clone was seen ten or more times. V usage is TRBV5-6 and J usage is TRBJ1-4; 9 bases map to TRBD1. Germline loops: CDR1 SGHDT, CDR2 YYEEEE. V was clipped by 3 bases and J by 2 bases; unmatched bases: 5. The CDR3 has 16 amino acids. In DNA form, the CDR3 reads TGTGCCAGCAGCTCCCGGGACAGGGCTACTAATGAAAAACTGTTTTTT. Residues: CASSSRDRATNEKLFF.

This clone was counted between two and nine times. The rearrangement links TRBV27 to TRBJ1-1; TRBD1 might be the D (6 bases). V gave up 4 bases and J gave up 4 bases, with 19 bases separating them. This CDR3 has 16 residues. Germline V lookup: CDR1 MNHEY, CDR2 SMNVEV (reference sequence). In nucleotides, the CDR3 is TGTGCCAGCAGTTCAGCAGTGCGGGGGGCGGGCACTGAAGCTTTCTTT. Translating gives CASSSAVRGAGTEAFF.

CDR3 DNA: TGTGCCAGCAGTTTGGCCCCCCGGGACAGCACCTACGAGCAGTACTTC. It yields the protein CASSLAPRDSTYEQYF. The J gene is TRBJ2-7, the V gene TRBV28; 7 positions match TRBD1. Germline CDR1 is MDHEN and CDR2 is SYDVKM. The CDR3 is 16 residues long. J gave up 2 bases and V 3 bases, and 10 bases lay outside the gene matches.

This clone showed up just a few times. CDR3 protein: CSVTRGQSEQYF. The CDR3 nucleotides are TGCAGCGTCACTCGGGGACAAAGCGAGCAGTACTTC. The rearrangement joins TRBV29-1 to TRBJ2-7; TRBD1 might be the D (6 bases). Germline assignment: CDR1 SQVTM and CDR2 ANQGSEA. The CDR3 contains 12 residues. Trimming removed 6 bases at V and 6 bases at J, with 15 bases between.

The chain combines TRBV10-3 with TRBJ1-1, with TRBD1 matching over 7 bases. There are 14 residues in the CDR3. CDR1 ENHRY and CDR2 SYGVKD come from the germline V gene. The V and J ends lost 4 bases and 3 bases, in that order; junction bases with no gene match: 5. CDR3 sequence reads: CAISVNRGDTEAFF. As DNA, the CDR3 is TGTGCCATCAGTGTTAACAGGGGCGACACTGAAGCTTTCTTT.

J is TRBJ2-6 and V is TRBV4-2, with a weak D call TRBD1 (6 bases). This CDR3 region has 17 residues. CDR1 and CDR2 (germline): LGHNA, YNFKEQ. V was pared by 4 bases and J by 4 bases, with 17 bases between. CDR3 amino acids: CASSPTPQGSGANVLTF. CDR3 nucleotides: TGTGCCAGCAGCCCCACACCTCAGGGGTCAGGGGCCAACGTCCTGACTTTC.

The chain links TRBV6-5 to TRBJ1-1; weak D call: TRBD1 (6 bases). Trimming took 6 bases from V and 1 from J, leaving 15 bases between them. The CDR3 runs to 15 residues. Germline CDR1 MNHEY, CDR2 SVGAGI. This chain's CDR3 is CASSRDQTGNTEAFF. CDR3 nucleotides: TGTGCCAGCAGCCGAGACCAGACAGGGAACACTGAAGCTTTCTTT.

This sequence joins TRBV7-9 and TRBJ1-2, with D perhaps TRBD1 (5 bases). In germline, CDR1 is SEHNR, CDR2 FQNEAQ (reference sequence). The ends were cut back, 0 bases at V and 4 bases at J, with 12 bases in the middle. The CDR3 is made up of 15 amino acids. CDR3 sequence (DNA): TGTGCCAGCAGCTTAGCGTCCGGGGGTGGCTATGGCTACACCTTC. Translating gives CASSLASGGGYGYTF.

V is TRBV28 and J is TRBJ2-7, with 10 bases aligning to TRBD2. The V segment lost 6 bases and the J segment 4 bases; nucleotides outside the gene matches: 12. Germline loops: CDR1 MDHEN, CDR2 SYDVKM. The CDR3 is 16 amino acids. The CDR3 DNA sequence: TGTGCCAGCAGATTTTATAGCGGGGGGCCTCCTTACGAGCAGTACTTC. Translated: CASRFYSGGPPYEQYF.

The chain employs TRBV11-2 and TRBJ2-6, with 9 bases lining up with TRBD1. The V and J ends lost 6 bases and 4 bases, in that order; junction bases with no gene match: 13. Germline CDR1 SGHAT, CDR2 FQNNGV. This CDR3 comprises 18 residues. DNA for the CDR3: TGTGCCAGCAGTCCCGGACAGGGGATTGCTTGGGGGGCCAACGTCCTGACTTTC. It translates to CASSPGQGIAWGANVLTF.

This chain links TRBV6-6 with TRBJ2-7, with D possibly being TRBD2 (7 bases). Germline-derived CDR1 and CDR2 are MNHNY and SVGAGI (reference sequence). Trimming took off 4 bases at V and 5 bases at J, with 21 bases between the two ends. CDR3 size: 16 residues. The CDR3 here is CASSSNVGGGSNEQYF. The DNA for the CDR3 is TGTGCCAGCAGTTCCAATGTAGGGGGGGGGTCCAACGAGCAGTACTTC.

The gene calls are TRBV6-6 and TRBJ1-5, with a weak D call TRBD1 (6 bases). Germline assignment: CDR1 MNHNY and CDR2 SVGAGI (reference sequence). V was cut by 4 bases and J by 2 bases, with 15 bases left in between. This CDR3 is built from 16 residues. Written as DNA, the CDR3 is TGTGCCAGCAGTTGGGGCGGGGGCGGGGGCAATCAGCCCCAGCATTTT. It specifies CASSWGGGGGNQPQHF.

The chain carries TRBV10-3 and TRBJ2-7; the D is unclear. Germline V gene lookup returns CDR1 ENHRY and CDR2 SYGVKD. The CDR3 runs 14 residues. Between the trimmed V and J ends, which lost 0 bases and 1 base, there was a span of 7 bases. CDR3 amino acids: CAISESSVSYEQYF. CDR3 DNA: TGTGCCATCAGTGAGTCCAGCGTATCCTACGAGCAGTACTTC.

This clone has just one count. This chain links TRBV19 with TRBJ2-5; a possible D gene is TRBD2 (6 bases). V dropped 3 bases and J dropped 5 bases, with 10 bases sitting between them. Germline CDR1 and CDR2: LNHDA and SQIVND (reference sequence). There are 13 residues in the CDR3. For the CDR3, the DNA is TGTGCCAGTAGTATGGGGACTCGGGAGACCCAGTACTTC. Protein sequence: CASSMGTRETQYF.

V usage is TRBV6-5 and J usage is TRBJ2-2; TRBD1 agrees at 9 bases. The germline V gene has CDR1 MNHEY and CDR2 SVGAGI. The trim removed 6 bases at V and 4 bases at J, leaving 6 bases unmatched. CDR3 length: 15 residues. The CDR3 DNA reads TGTGCCAGCAGGCCGGGACAGGGCTCCACCGGGGAGCTGTTTTTT. Its translation is CASRPGQGSTGELFF.

V is TRBV15 and J is TRBJ1-1; unclear D gene. CDR3 length: 14 amino acids. V gave up 0 bases and J gave up 4 bases, with 9 bases separating them. Germline values: CDR1 LNHNV, CDR2 YYDKDF (reference sequence). CDR3 coding DNA: TGTGCCACCAGCAGAGATCGGGTTGGCACTGAAGCTTTCTTT. Translation gives CATSRDRVGTEAFF.

This chain uses TRBV5-1 with TRBJ2-5; 7 bases are shared with TRBD1. This CDR3 is 16 amino acids long. Trimming cost V 0 bases and J 5 bases; bases outside gene matches: 10. The V gene's germline CDR1 is SGHRS and CDR2 YFSETQ. The CDR3: CASSLEGPGGRETQYF. CDR3 in DNA: TGCGCCAGCAGCTTGGAGGGGCCAGGGGGTAGGGAGACCCAGTACTTC.

The chain recombines TRBV9 with TRBJ2-5, with 11 bases matching TRBD2. V lost 4 bases to trimming and J lost 4 bases; unmatched junction nucleotides: 6. Per germline, CDR1 SGDLS and CDR2 YYNGEE. The CDR3 covers 15 residues. The CDR3 here is CASSPTGTSGETQYF. The CDR3 nucleotides read TGTGCCAGCAGCCCAACCGGGACTAGCGGAGAGACCCAGTACTTC.

The chain recombines TRBV7-2 with TRBJ1-1; 9 bases line up with TRBD1. The CDR3 length is 14 residues. Germline lookup yields CDR1 SGHTA and CDR2 FQGNSA. V dropped 11 bases and J dropped 4; count of bases not matched to a gene: 11. CDR3 coding DNA: TGTGCCGGAAAAATACAGGGGGCCGTCACTGAAGCTTTCTTT. This translates into CAGKIQGAVTEAFF.

The sample holds many counts of this clone. The chain joins TRBV9 to TRBJ2-1; 8 bases are a match to TRBD2. The germline gives CDR1 SGDLS, CDR2 YYNGEE. The CDR3 covers 16 residues. With V trimmed by 0 bases and J by 5 bases, 7 bases remained unmatched. The CDR3 protein is CASSVGSGGADNEQFF. DNA of the CDR3: TGTGCCAGCAGCGTAGGTTCCGGGGGGGCCGACAATGAGCAGTTCTTC.

The rearrangement links TRBV5-1 to TRBJ1-3; 9 positions agree with TRBD1. Germline CDR1 and CDR2: SGHRS and YFSETQ. This CDR3 is built from 16 residues. The V and J ends lost 4 bases and 3 bases, in that order; junction bases with no gene match: 8. CDR3: CASSLAGQGNGNTIYF. The CDR3, as DNA: TGCGCCAGCAGCCTGGCCGGACAGGGGAATGGAAACACCATATATTTT.

The chain recombines TRBV4-3 with TRBJ2-2; 10 positions agree with TRBD2. This CDR3 region has 19 residues. Germline CDR1 reads LGHNA; CDR2 reads YSLEER. V shed 0 bases and J 0 bases; nucleotides not matched to a gene: 7. The CDR3 sequence is CASSQESLAGVANTGELFF. The CDR3 nucleotides are TGCGCCAGCAGCCAAGAAAGCCTAGCGGGGGTCGCGAACACCGGGGAGCTGTTTTTT.

The V call is TRBV7-2, the J call TRBJ2-1, with a tentative D call TRBD2 (6 bases). Germline V gene lookup returns CDR1 SGHTA and CDR2 FQGNSA. CDR3 length: 13 amino acids. V dropped 5 bases and J dropped 7 bases, with 12 bases sitting between them. The CDR3 region is CASSPQAGNEQFF. The CDR3 DNA is TGTGCCAGCAGCCCCCAGGCGGGGAATGAGCAGTTCTTC.